The 31 T cell receptor beta chains below all came from one sample that was sequenced in a study of blood T cell repertoires in COVID-19. Assay used: immunoSEQ multiplex PCR; TCRdb lists only in-frame clones, some missing. The data contain over 200,000 clones, about four fifths of them singletons. Source material: PBMCs or T cells enriched from blood (not recorded which). Receptor source: a man in his 60s who had recovered from COVID-19.

This rearrangement joins TRBV24-1 to TRBJ2-5, with 9 positions matching TRBD1. With 4 bases clipped from V and 4 bases from J, the junction kept 9 bases outside the gene matches. The CDR3 is 16 residues long. Germline V CDR1 and CDR2: KGHDR, SFDVKD. CDR3 coding DNA: TGTGCCACCAGTGACCCGAACAGGGGGCGCGTAGAGACCCAGTACTTC. Its translation is CATSDPNRGRVETQYF.

The chain carries TRBV5-6 and TRBJ1-6; 11 bases align to TRBD1. The CDR3 spans 14 residues. The trim removed 4 bases at V and 8 bases at J, leaving 2 bases unmatched. CDR1 is SGHDT, CDR2 YYEEEE, per germline. CDR3 DNA sequence: TGTGCCAGCAGCAGGGACAGGGGGGATTCACCCCTCCACTTT. Its translation is CASSRDRGDSPLHF. Full variable domain (outside the CDR3, taken from reference TRBV5-6 and TRBJ1-6): DAGVTQSPTHLIKTRGQQVTLRCSPKSGHDTVSWYQQALGQGPQFIFQYYEEEERQRGNFPDRFSGHQFPNYSSELNVNALLLGDSALYLCASSRDRGDSPLHFGNGTRLTVT.

The rearrangement joins TRBV5-4 to TRBJ1-2, with D hard to call. V shed 0 bases and J shed 0 bases, with 3 bases lying between them. CDR1 and CDR2 (germline): SGHNT, YYREEE (reference sequence). This CDR3 comprises 13 residues. CDR3 DNA: TGTGCCAGCAGCTTGGACTCTAACTATGGCTACACCTTC. Translating it yields CASSLDSNYGYTF.

The V call is TRBV10-3, the J call TRBJ1-4; the match to TRBD1 covers 9 bases. The V gene's germline CDR1 is ENHRY and CDR2 SYGVKD. CDR3 size: 16 residues. Trimming removed 7 bases from V and 8 bases from J; junction bases left unmatched: 14. This CDR3 reads CAIKPGTGSGVEKLFF. CDR3 nucleotide sequence: TGTGCCATCAAACCCGGGACAGGGAGTGGAGTCGAAAAACTGTTTTTT.

A note on this clone: A read error may account for a junction end that differs from germline. The gene calls are TRBV7-7 and TRBJ2-2; weak D call: TRBD1 (6 bases). The CDR3 covers 15 residues. Germline V gene sequence: CDR1 SSHAT, CDR2 FNYEAQ (reference sequence). The CDR3 DNA reads TGTGCTAGCAGTTCAACAGGGCTGGACACCGGGGAGCTGTTTTTT. Encoded protein: CASSSTGLDTGELFF.

The CDR3 here is CASSKEPRGVNTGELFF. CDR3 nucleotide sequence: TGTGCCAGCAGCAAAGAACCGCGCGGGGTGAACACCGGGGAGCTGTTTTTT. V usage is TRBV21-1 and J usage is TRBJ2-2; TRBD2, the table's D call, lacks a check against the DNA. TRBV21-1 is an annotated pseudogene. The CDR3 consists of 17 residues.

The J gene is TRBJ2-7, the V gene TRBV5-4, with 8 bases that match TRBD1. The CDR3 consists of 13 residues. Germline assignment: CDR1 SGHNT and CDR2 YYREEE (reference sequence). V was clipped by 4 bases and J by 6 bases; unmatched bases: 6. CDR3 in amino acids: CASSAKQGGEQYF. CDR3 bases: TGTGCCAGCAGCGCAAAACAGGGGGGCGAGCAGTACTTC. Looking up the rest from reference TRBV5-4 and TRBJ2-7 gives the full variable domain: ETGVTQSPTHLIKTRGQQVTLRCSSQSGHNTVSWYQQALGQGPQFIFQYYREEENGRGNFPPRFSGLQFPNYSSELNVNALELDDSALYLCASSAKQGGEQYFGPGTRLTVT.

With regard to this clone: The junction does not match germline at one end; this may be a read error. V and J are TRBV6-1 and TRBJ1-5, with 8 bases lining up with TRBD1. The CDR3 has 15 amino acids. Germline V gene lookup returns CDR1 MNHNS and CDR2 SASEGT. The CDR3 DNA is TGTGCCAGCAGAGAAGGACAGGGCCCCAATCAGCCCCAGCATTTT. As protein: CASREGQGPNQPQHF.

The chain combines TRBV7-2 with TRBJ2-2; weak D call: TRBD1 (6 bases). The germline V gene has CDR1 SGHTA and CDR2 FQGNSA. This CDR3 spans 15 amino acids. V lost 2 bases and J lost 6, with 13 bases in between. The CDR3 region is CASSLQGRFSGELFF. CDR3 coding DNA: TGTGCCAGCAGCTTACAGGGGCGCTTTTCCGGGGAGCTGTTTTTT. The whole variable domain, remainder taken from reference TRBV7-2 and TRBJ2-2, is GAGVSQSPSNKVTEKGKDVELRCDPISGHTALYWYRQSLGQGLEFLIYFQGNSAPDKSGLPSDRFSAERTGGSVSTLTIQRTQQEDSAVYLCASSLQGRFSGELFFGEGSRLTVL.

Only one count was recorded for this clone. The rearrangement links TRBV5-6 to TRBJ2-5, with D perhaps matching TRBD1 (6 bases). V dropped 4 bases and J dropped 2 bases, with 15 bases sitting between them. This CDR3 is 15 amino acids long. Per the germline V gene, CDR1 is SGHDT and CDR2 is YYEEEE. For the CDR3, the DNA is TGTGCCAGCAGCCGACACAGGGAAACTCAAGAGACCCAGTACTTC. Translation gives CASSRHRETQETQYF.

The CDR3 sequence is CASSHLAQETQYF. In nucleotides, the CDR3 is TGTGCCAGCAGCCATCTGGCCCAAGAGACCCAGTACTTC. This chain uses TRBV3-1 (or the pseudogene TRBV3-2) with TRBJ2-5; D is undetermined. CDR3 length equals 13 residues. V lost 3 bases, J lost 1 base, and 6 bases lay in between. Germline V CDR1 and CDR2: LGHDT, YNNKEL (reference sequence).

The rearrangement joins TRBV19 to TRBJ1-5; D is perhaps TRBD1 (5 bases). V lost 1 base, J lost 1 base, and 11 bases lay in between. CDR3 length: 16 amino acids. Germline CDR1 reads LNHDA; CDR2 reads SQIVND (reference sequence). DNA for the CDR3: TGTGCCAGTAGTATAGCCCTCGGACACAGCAATCAGCCCCAGCATTTT. This codes for CASSIALGHSNQPQHF.

The CDR3: CASSPTWTGHTDTQYF. The CDR3 nucleotides are TGTGCCAGCTCACCGACATGGACAGGGCACACAGATACGCAGTATTTT. This rearrangement joins TRBV18 to TRBJ2-3; 8 nucleotides align to TRBD1. The CDR3 sequence is 16 residues long. V was pared by 3 bases and J by 2 bases, with 7 bases of the junction left unmatched. Germline V CDR1 and CDR2: KGHSH, LQKENI.

The chain is built from TRBV19 and TRBJ2-4; D might be TRBD2 (6 bases). The CDR3 is 14 amino acids. V lost 1 base to trimming and J lost 8 bases, with 12 bases between them. Germline values: CDR1 LNHDA, CDR2 SQIVND (reference sequence). The CDR3 DNA follows: TGTGCCAGTAGTATAGGGGGGGAGCTGGACATTCAGTACTTC. It specifies CASSIGGELDIQYF.

V is TRBV29-1 and J is TRBJ1-1; D not resolved. With 4 bases removed from V and 1 base from J, the gap between germline ends came to 13 bases. Germline V gene lookup returns CDR1 SQVTM and CDR2 ANQGSEA. CDR3 length equals 14 residues. In nucleotides, the CDR3 is TGCAGCGTTGTATTACGACTGCAGAACACTGAAGCTTTCTTT. Amino acids: CSVVLRLQNTEAFF.

The chain is built from TRBV18 and TRBJ1-1; no clear D gene. Trimming removed 2 bases from V and 2 bases from J, with 12 bases in between. Germline V gene lookup returns CDR1 KGHSH and CDR2 LQKENI. The CDR3 has 15 residues. CDR3 in amino acids: CASSPYDLTNTEAFF. The DNA for the CDR3 is TGTGCCAGCTCACCATACGATCTCACAAACACTGAAGCTTTCTTT.

This chain links TRBV5-1 with TRBJ1-6; D is unresolved. The germline gives CDR1 SGHRS, CDR2 YFSETQ. This CDR3 is built from 14 residues. V lost 2 bases and J 5 bases, leaving 8 bases between the germline ends. CDR3 sequence (DNA): TGCGCCAGCAGCTTTCGACTGGATAATTCACCCCTCCACTTT. This encodes CASSFRLDNSPLHF.

The chain links TRBV2 to TRBJ2-2, with 8 bases matching TRBD1. The CDR3 covers 15 residues. CDR1 and CDR2 from the germline V gene are SNHLY and FYNNEI. V shed 4 bases and J 0 bases; nucleotides not matched to a gene: 1. CDR3 nucleotides: TGTGCCAGCAGTGGGACAGGGTCGAACACCGGGGAGCTGTTTTTT. Translation gives CASSGTGSNTGELFF.

The chain combines TRBV7-3 with TRBJ1-1; the D is unclear. V dropped 1 base and J dropped 1 base, with 10 bases sitting between them. This CDR3 region has 15 residues. CDR1 is SGHTA and CDR2 is FQGTGA in the germline V gene. The CDR3 nucleotides are TGTGCCAGCAGCTTAAACGGGCGGGGGAACACTGAAGCTTTCTTT. The encoded protein is CASSLNGRGNTEAFF.

The chain uses TRBV2 and TRBJ1-5; 7 bases fit TRBD1. The CDR3 is 15 residues long. Losses at the gene ends were 3 bases for V and 7 bases for J; bases not matched to a gene: 9. The V gene's germline CDR1 is SNHLY and CDR2 FYNNEI. This chain's CDR3 is CASSDNRGSGQPQHF. Written as DNA, the CDR3 is TGTGCCAGCAGTGATAACAGGGGATCAGGGCAGCCCCAGCATTTT.

This sequence joins TRBV5-5 and TRBJ1-2; no reliable D call. CDR3 size: 14 residues. The germline V gene encodes CDR1 SGHKS and CDR2 YYEKEE (reference sequence). V was clipped by 4 bases and J by 4 bases, with 14 bases between them. The CDR3 sequence: CASSPPGSPYGYTF. CDR3 DNA sequence: TGTGCCAGCAGCCCCCCGGGGTCGCCCTATGGCTACACCTTC.

The chain uses TRBV5-6 and TRBJ1-4; no firm D call. This CDR3 is 16 amino acids long. Trimming removed 4 bases from V and 0 bases from J, with 13 bases in between. In germline, CDR1 is SGHDT, CDR2 YYEEEE. CDR3 coding DNA: TGTGCCAGCAGCATGGGGAGGACCGCAACTAATGAAAAACTGTTTTTT. This sequence encodes CASSMGRTATNEKLFF.

The chain is built from TRBV2 and TRBJ2-2; 7 positions match TRBD2. This CDR3 has 15 residues. Germline assignment: CDR1 SNHLY and CDR2 FYNNEI. Germline trimming cut 2 bases from V and 5 bases from J; bases unmatched to any gene: 5. DNA of the CDR3: TGTGCCAGCAGTGAATTTCCGGGGGGTACCGGGGAGCTGTTTTTT. Its protein is CASSEFPGGTGELFF.

The genes are TRBV10-3 and TRBJ2-2; 14 bases map to TRBD2. V gave up 3 bases and J gave up 2 bases; unmatched junction bases: 5. The CDR3 consists of 18 residues. Germline CDR1 reads ENHRY; CDR2 reads SYGVKD. The CDR3: CAISDPTSGGANTGELFF. Here the CDR3 DNA reads TGTGCCATCAGTGACCCGACTAGCGGGGGGGCCAACACCGGGGAGCTGTTTTTT.

This clone came up once. The chain links TRBV10-2 to TRBJ1-1; TRBD1 is a possible D gene (5 bases). The CDR3 consists of 13 residues. V lost 8 bases to trimming and J lost 0 bases, with 10 bases between them. Looked up from germline, CDR1 is WSHSY and CDR2 is SAAADI. CDR3 nucleotides: TGCGCCAGCGCCCCGGGGGTGAACACTGAAGCTTTCTTT. It encodes CASAPGVNTEAFF.

The J gene is TRBJ2-1, the V gene TRBV4-2; TRBD1 aligns across 7 bases. The length of the CDR3 is 18 residues. V trimming: 3 bases; J trimming: 0 bases; junction bases outside the gene matches: 11. CDR1 is LGHNA, CDR2 YNFKEQ, per germline. This CDR3 reads CASSHRRQGSTSYNEQFF. CDR3 bases: TGTGCCAGCAGCCACCGAAGACAGGGATCAACCTCCTACAATGAGCAGTTCTTC.

The chain carries TRBV6-5 and TRBJ1-1; 7 bases map to TRBD1. CDR1 is MNHEY, CDR2 SVGAGI, per germline. The CDR3 has 15 residues. The trim removed 0 bases at V and 7 bases at J, leaving 8 bases unmatched. The CDR3 loop is CASSYSTTRDSEAFF. The CDR3, as DNA: TGTGCCAGCAGTTACTCAACCACCCGGGACAGTGAAGCTTTCTTT.

This sequence joins TRBV4-3 and TRBJ1-2; 10 bases align to TRBD1. Germline V CDR1 and CDR2: LGHNA, YSLEER. V lost 4 bases, J lost 2 bases, and 4 bases stayed unmatched. This CDR3 has 15 amino acids. The CDR3: CASSPRTGGNYGYTF. Written as DNA, the CDR3 is TGCGCCAGCAGCCCTCGGACAGGGGGGAACTATGGCTACACCTTC.

In its sample, this clone was seen a few times. This rearrangement joins TRBV2 to TRBJ1-1, with 7 positions matching TRBD1. J gave up 0 bases and V 5 bases, and 3 bases lay outside the gene matches. The CDR3 length is 14 residues. Per the germline V gene, CDR1 is SNHLY and CDR2 is FYNNEI. The CDR3 reads CASSRQGMNTEAFF. The CDR3 coding sequence is TGTGCCAGCAGTCGACAGGGTATGAACACTGAAGCTTTCTTT.

This chain links TRBV7-9 with TRBJ1-2; D unresolved. This CDR3 has 14 amino acids. Germline CDR1 and CDR2: SEHNR and FQNEAQ (reference sequence). Trimming took 5 bases from V and 4 from J, leaving 14 bases between them. CDR3 protein: CASSPPGSFYGYTF. The DNA for the CDR3 is TGTGCCAGCAGCCCCCCCGGGTCTTTCTATGGCTACACCTTC.

The rearrangement uses TRBV5-1 and TRBJ1-2; possible D gene TRBD1, 6 bases. Trimming removed 5 bases at V and 4 bases at J, with 9 bases between. Germline V CDR1 and CDR2: SGHRS, YFSETQ. CDR3 length: 12 residues. The CDR3 coding sequence is TGCGCCAGCAGTAGGGACACCTATGGCTACACCTTC. The encoded protein is CASSRDTYGYTF.